These 6 T cell receptor beta chains were sequenced from one sample in a study of vaccination and CD4 T cells after COVID-19. The treatment denotes: approximately nine-day PBMC culture with coronavirus spike peptide pools or control peptides (ViraFEST assay). The antigens for these receptors are not known. CD4+ T cells that had been cultured provided DNA sequenced with the Oncomine TCR Beta short-read assay. TCRdb called the PCR reads again in MiXCR, with one record for every CDR3 protein. The sample gives approximately 10,000 distinct CDR3 sequences, roughly three fifths of which show up once; about 30% is in the top ten. Sequencing input: CD4+ T cells from blood, cultured in vitro. These receptors came from a human donor who had recovered from COVID-19.

V usage is TRBV7-2 and J usage is TRBJ2-5; TRBD1 matches at 7 bases. Unmatched junction bases numbered 6, after V lost 4 bases and J lost 4 bases. The CDR3 covers 14 residues. The germline gives CDR1 SGHTA, CDR2 FQGNSA. The CDR3 DNA reads as TGTGCCAGCAGCTCCCAGACAGGGAGAGAGACCCAGTACTTC. This sequence encodes CASSSQTGRETQYF.

V usage is TRBV7-9 and J usage is TRBJ1-6, with 7 bases that match TRBD1. After removal of 4 bases from V and 3 bases from J, the junction contained 3 bases not matched to a gene. Germline values: CDR1 SEHNR, CDR2 FQNEAQ (reference sequence). This CDR3 comprises 15 residues. CDR3 protein: CASSSGTVYNSPLHF. CDR3 coding DNA: TGTGCCAGCAGCTCCGGGACAGTCTATAATTCACCCCTCCACTTT.

Judged by abundance, this clonotype is medium-sized. The CDR3 loop reads CASSPYGGAEANEKLFF. DNA for the CDR3: TGTGCCAGCAGCCCCTATGGGGGTGCTGAAGCTAATGAAAAACTGTTTTTT. The rearrangement joins TRBV7-8 to TRBJ1-4; possible D gene TRBD1, 5 bases. In germline, CDR1 is SGHVS, CDR2 FQNEAQ. This CDR3 contains 17 residues. Deletions cut 5 bases from V and 3 bases from J, with 19 bases between.

By frequency in the sample, this clonotype is large. The chain recombines TRBV2 with TRBJ1-2; D unclear. This CDR3 is built from 14 residues. V was clipped by 2 bases and J by 2 bases, with 9 bases between them. The V gene's germline CDR1 is SNHLY and CDR2 FYNNEI. The CDR3 nucleotides read TGTGCCAGCAGTGAACTAGGCCTAAACTATGGCTACACCTTC. It is translated as CASSELGLNYGYTF.

V is TRBV20-1 and J is TRBJ1-5; D is perhaps TRBD1 (5 bases). This CDR3 is 13 amino acids long. Deletions cut 1 base from V and 11 bases from J, with 15 bases between. Germline loops: CDR1 DFQATT, CDR2 SNEGSKA (reference sequence). CDR3 loop: CSARVGPIGAQHF. The CDR3 bases are TGCAGTGCTAGAGTGGGACCGATCGGGGCCCAGCATTTT.

The chain carries TRBV10-3 and TRBJ2-1; TRBD2 matches at 13 bases. Germline loops: CDR1 ENHRY, CDR2 SYGVKD. V shed 0 bases and J 5 bases; nucleotides not matched to a gene: 10. The CDR3 is 19 amino acids. CDR3 amino acids: CAISESHRGTSGVHNEQFF. The CDR3 bases are TGTGCCATCAGTGAGTCTCACAGGGGGACTAGCGGGGTACACAATGAGCAGTTCTTC.